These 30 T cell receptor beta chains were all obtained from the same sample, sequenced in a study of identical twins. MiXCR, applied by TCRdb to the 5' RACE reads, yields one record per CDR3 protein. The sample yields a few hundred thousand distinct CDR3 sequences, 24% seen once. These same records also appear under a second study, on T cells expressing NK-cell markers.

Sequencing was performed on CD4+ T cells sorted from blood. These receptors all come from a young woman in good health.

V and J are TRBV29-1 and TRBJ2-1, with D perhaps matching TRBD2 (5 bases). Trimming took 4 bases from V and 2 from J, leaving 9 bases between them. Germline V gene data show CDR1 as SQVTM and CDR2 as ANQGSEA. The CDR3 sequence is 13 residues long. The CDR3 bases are TGCAGCGTTGGCGATAGCGCCTACAATGAGCAGTTCTTC. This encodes CSVGDSAYNEQFF.

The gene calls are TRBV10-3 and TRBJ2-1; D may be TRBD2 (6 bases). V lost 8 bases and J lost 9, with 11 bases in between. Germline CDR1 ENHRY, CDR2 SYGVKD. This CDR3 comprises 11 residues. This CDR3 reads CAISLSGEQFF. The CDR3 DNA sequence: TGTGCCATCTCCCTTAGCGGTGAGCAGTTCTTC.

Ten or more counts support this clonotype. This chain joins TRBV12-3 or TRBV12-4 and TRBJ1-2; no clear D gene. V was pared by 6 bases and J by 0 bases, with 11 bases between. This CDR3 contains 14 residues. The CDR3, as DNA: TGTGCCAGCAGGGCGTCAGGTTCTAACTATGGCTACACCTTC. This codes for CASRASGSNYGYTF.

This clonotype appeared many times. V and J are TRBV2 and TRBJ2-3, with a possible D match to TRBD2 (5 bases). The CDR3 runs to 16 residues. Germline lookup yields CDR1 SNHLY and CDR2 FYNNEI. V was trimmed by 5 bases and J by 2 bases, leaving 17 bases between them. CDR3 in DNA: TGTGCCAGCAGTCCTGATGAGGGCGGATACACAGATACGCAGTATTTT. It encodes CASSPDEGGYTDTQYF.

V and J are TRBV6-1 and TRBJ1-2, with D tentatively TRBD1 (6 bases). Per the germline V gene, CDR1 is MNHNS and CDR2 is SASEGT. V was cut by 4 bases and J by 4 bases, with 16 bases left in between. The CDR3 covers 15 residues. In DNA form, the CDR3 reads TGTGCCAGCAGTGCCTGGGACACCTCCGGCTATGGCTACACCTTC. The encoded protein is CASSAWDTSGYGYTF.

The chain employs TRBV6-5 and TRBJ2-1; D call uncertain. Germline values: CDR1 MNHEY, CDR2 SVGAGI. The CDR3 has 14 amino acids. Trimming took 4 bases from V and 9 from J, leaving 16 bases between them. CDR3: CASSSMETASEQFF. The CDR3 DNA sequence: TGTGCCAGCAGTTCTATGGAAACGGCGAGTGAGCAGTTCTTC.

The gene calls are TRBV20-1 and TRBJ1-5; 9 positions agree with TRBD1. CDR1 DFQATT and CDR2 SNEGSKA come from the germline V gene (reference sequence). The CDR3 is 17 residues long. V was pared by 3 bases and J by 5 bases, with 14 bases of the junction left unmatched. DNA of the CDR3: TGCAGTGCTAGGCAGGACAGGGGTCCGCACAGAGATCAGCCCCAGCATTTT. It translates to CSARQDRGPHRDQPQHF.

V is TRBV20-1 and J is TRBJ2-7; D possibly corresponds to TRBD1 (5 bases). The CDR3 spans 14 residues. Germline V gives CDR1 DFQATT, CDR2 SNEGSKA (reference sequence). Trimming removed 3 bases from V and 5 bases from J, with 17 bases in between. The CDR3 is CSASRQGMLDEQYF. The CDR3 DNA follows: TGCAGTGCTAGTAGGCAGGGAATGCTCGACGAGCAGTACTTC.

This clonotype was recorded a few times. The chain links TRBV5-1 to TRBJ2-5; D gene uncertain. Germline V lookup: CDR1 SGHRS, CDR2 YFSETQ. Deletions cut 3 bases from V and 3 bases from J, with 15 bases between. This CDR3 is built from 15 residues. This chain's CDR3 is CASSYLYIPEETQYF. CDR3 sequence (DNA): TGCGCCAGCAGCTATCTCTACATCCCTGAAGAGACCCAGTACTTC.

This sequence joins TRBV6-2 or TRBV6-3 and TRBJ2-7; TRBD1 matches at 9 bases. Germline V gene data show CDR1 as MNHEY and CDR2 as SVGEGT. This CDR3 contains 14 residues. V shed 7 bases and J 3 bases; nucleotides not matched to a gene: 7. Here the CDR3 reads CASNNGQGIYEQYF. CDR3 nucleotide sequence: TGTGCCAGCAACAACGGACAGGGGATCTACGAGCAGTACTTC.

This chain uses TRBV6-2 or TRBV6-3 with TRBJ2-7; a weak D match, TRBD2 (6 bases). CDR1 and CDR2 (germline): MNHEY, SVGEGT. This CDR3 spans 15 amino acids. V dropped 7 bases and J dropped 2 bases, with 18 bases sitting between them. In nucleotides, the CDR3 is TGTGCCAGCATGGTCCACCCCGGAGGGACCTACGAGCAGTACTTC. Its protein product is CASMVHPGGTYEQYF.

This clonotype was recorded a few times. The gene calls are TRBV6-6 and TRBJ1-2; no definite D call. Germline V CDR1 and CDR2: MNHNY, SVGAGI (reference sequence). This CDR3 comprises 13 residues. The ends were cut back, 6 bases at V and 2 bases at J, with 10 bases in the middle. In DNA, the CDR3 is TGTGCCAGCAGCAAAAACGAGAACTATGGCTACACCTTC. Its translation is CASSKNENYGYTF.

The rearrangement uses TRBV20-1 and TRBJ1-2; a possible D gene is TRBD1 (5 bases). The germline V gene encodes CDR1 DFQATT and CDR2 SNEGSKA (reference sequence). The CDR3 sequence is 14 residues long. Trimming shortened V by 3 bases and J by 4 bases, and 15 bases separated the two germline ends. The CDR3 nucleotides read TGCAGTGCTAGGGTTCCGGGGCGGATCTATGGCTACACCTTC. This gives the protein CSARVPGRIYGYTF.

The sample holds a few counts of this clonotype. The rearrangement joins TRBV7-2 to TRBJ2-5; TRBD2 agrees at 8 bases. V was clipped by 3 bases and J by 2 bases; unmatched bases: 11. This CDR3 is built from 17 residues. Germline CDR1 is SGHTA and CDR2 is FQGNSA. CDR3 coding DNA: TGTGCCAGCAGCTTCGCGGGGGGTGTTGCGGGGCAAGAGACCCAGTACTTC. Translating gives CASSFAGGVAGQETQYF.

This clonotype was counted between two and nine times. For the CDR3, the DNA is TGTGCCAGCAGCCTTACCAGGGGCCACTACGAGCAGTACTTC. It translates to CASSLTRGHYEQYF. The chain is built from TRBV7-2 and TRBJ2-7; D is possibly TRBD1 (6 bases). Germline lookup yields CDR1 SGHTA and CDR2 FQGNSA. This CDR3 has 14 residues. Trimming cost V 5 bases and J 3 bases, with 14 bases left between them.

Here the CDR3 reads CASSLDSRGDDTDTQYF. The CDR3, as DNA: TGTGCCAGCAGCTTGGACAGCCGAGGGGACGACACAGATACGCAGTATTTT. The J gene is TRBJ2-3, the V gene TRBV5-5; D possibly uses TRBD1 or TRBD2 (5 bases each). Trimming cost V 0 bases and J 2 bases, with 16 bases left between them. Germline V gives CDR1 SGHKS, CDR2 YYEKEE (reference sequence). The CDR3 runs to 17 residues.

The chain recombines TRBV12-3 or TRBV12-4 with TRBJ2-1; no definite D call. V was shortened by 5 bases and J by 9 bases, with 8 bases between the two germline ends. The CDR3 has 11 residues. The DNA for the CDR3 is TGTGCCAGCAGTCCCCCCGGTGAGCAGTTCTTC. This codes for CASSPPGEQFF.

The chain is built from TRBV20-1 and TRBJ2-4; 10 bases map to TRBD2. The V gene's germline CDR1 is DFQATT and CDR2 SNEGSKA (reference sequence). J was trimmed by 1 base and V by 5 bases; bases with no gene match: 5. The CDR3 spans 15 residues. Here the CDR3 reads CSAQRLAGAKNIQYF. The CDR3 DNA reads TGCAGTGCTCAACGACTAGCGGGCGCCAAAAACATTCAGTACTTC.

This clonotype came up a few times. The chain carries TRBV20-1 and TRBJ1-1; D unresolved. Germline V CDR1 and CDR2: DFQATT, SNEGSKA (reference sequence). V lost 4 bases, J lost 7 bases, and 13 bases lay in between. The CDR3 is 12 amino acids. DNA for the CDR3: TGCAGTGCTACGGAGGAGATTGGTGAAGCTTTCTTT. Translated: CSATEEIGEAFF.

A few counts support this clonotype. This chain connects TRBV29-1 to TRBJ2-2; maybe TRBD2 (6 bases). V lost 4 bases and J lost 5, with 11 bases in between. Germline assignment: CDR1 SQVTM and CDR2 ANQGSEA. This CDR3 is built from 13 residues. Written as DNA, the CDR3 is TGCAGCGTTGGGGCCGGGACTACCGGGGAGCTGTTTTTT. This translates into CSVGAGTTGELFF.

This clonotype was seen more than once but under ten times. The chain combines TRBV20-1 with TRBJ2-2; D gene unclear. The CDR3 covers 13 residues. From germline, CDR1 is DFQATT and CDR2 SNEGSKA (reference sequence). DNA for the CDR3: TGCGGAAACCGGGTTGTTAACACCGGGGAGCTGTTTTTT. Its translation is CGNRVVNTGELFF.

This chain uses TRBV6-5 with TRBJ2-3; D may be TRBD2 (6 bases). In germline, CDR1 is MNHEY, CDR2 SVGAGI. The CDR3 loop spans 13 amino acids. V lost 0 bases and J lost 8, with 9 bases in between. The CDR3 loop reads CASSYSTAGTQYF. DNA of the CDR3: TGTGCCAGCAGTTACTCGACAGCGGGTACGCAGTATTTT.

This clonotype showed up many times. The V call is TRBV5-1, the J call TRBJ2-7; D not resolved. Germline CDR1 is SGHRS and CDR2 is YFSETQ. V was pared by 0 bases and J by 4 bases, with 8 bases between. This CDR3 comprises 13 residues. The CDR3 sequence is CASSLEAHYEQYF. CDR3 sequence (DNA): TGCGCCAGCAGCTTGGAGGCACATTACGAGCAGTACTTC. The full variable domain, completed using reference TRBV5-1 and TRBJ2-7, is KAGVTQTPRYLIKTRGQQVTLSCSPISGHRSVSWYQQTPGQGLQFLFEYFSETQRNKGNFPGRFSGRQFSNSRSEMNVSTLELGDSALYLCASSLEAHYEQYFGPGTRLTVT.

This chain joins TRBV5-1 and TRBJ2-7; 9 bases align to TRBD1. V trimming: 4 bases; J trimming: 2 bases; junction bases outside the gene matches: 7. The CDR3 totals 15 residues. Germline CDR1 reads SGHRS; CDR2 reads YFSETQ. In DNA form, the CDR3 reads TGCGCCAGCAGCCTGCAAGGGGACAGGGCCTACGAGCAGTACTTC. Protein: CASSLQGDRAYEQYF.

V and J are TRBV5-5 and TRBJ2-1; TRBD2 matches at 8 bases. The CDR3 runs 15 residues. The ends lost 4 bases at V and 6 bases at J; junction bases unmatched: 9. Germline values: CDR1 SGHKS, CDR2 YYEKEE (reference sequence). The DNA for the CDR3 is TGTGCCAGCAGCCGAGTGTTAGCGGGGTCCAATGAGCAGTTCTTC. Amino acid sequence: CASSRVLAGSNEQFF.

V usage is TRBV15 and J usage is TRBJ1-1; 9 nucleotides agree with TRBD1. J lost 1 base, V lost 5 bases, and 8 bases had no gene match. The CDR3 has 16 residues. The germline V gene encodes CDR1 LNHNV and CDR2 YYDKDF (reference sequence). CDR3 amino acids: CATSSPDRGGNTEAFF. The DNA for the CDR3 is TGTGCCACCAGCTCCCCGGACAGGGGTGGGAACACTGAAGCTTTCTTT.

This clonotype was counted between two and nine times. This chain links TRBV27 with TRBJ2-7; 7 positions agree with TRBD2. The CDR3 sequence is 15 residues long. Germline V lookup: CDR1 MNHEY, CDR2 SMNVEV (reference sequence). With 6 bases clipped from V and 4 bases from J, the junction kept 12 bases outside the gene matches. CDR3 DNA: TGTGCCAGCAGAACCCGGCGGGAGAAAGGGTACGAGCAGTACTTC. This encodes CASRTRREKGYEQYF.

Here the CDR3 DNA reads TGTGCCAGCAGCCCGATCGGGGGTGACAATGAGCAGTTCTTC. Encoded protein: CASSPIGGDNEQFF. This sequence joins TRBV3-1 and TRBJ2-1; D is perhaps TRBD2 (6 bases). This CDR3 spans 14 amino acids. CDR1 and CDR2 from the germline V gene are LGHDT and YNNKEL (reference sequence). V was clipped by 4 bases and J by 5 bases, with 12 bases between them.

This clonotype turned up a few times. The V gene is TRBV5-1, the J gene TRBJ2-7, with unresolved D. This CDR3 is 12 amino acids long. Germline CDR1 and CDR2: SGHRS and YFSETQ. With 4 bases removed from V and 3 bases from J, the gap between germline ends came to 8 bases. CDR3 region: CASSPGVYEQYF. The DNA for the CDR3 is TGCGCCAGCAGCCCTGGGGTCTACGAGCAGTACTTC.

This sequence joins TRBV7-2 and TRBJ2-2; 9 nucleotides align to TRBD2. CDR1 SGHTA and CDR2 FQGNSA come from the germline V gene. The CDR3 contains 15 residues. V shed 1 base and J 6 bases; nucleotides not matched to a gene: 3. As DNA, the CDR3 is TGTGCCAGCAGCTTAGGGGGACTAGCTTCCGGGGAGCTGTTTTTT. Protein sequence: CASSLGGLASGELFF. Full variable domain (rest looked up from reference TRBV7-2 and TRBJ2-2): GAGVSQSPSNKVTEKGKDVELRCDPISGHTALYWYRQSLGQGLEFLIYFQGNSAPDKSGLPSDRFSAERTGGSVSTLTIQRTQQEDSAVYLCASSLGGLASGELFFGEGSRLTVL.